This T cell receptor beta chain was sequenced for a study of a mutant IDH1 vaccine in newly diagnosed glioma. Background on the study: It was radiotherapy, temozolomide, or both that patients received previously, with most receiving both.

The time point here: week 23, last vaccination. A 20-mer mutant IDH1 peptide at 300 ug was injected subcutaneously with topical imiquimod. The astrocytomas were IDH1-mutant, ATRX-negative, and WHO grade 3 or 4. Germline V gene data show CDR1 as SGDLS and CDR2 as YYNGEE. V gave up 4 bases and J gave up 5 bases, with 12 bases separating them. CDR3 length equals 13 residues. Clones were read by immunoSEQ multiplex PCR, and TCRdb kept only the in-frame ones, dropping some. The sample includes 60,000 to 100,000 clones, 75% to 90% of them seen just once. Details on this clone: The antigen is undetermined.

The origin of this receptor is a woman aged 50 to 60 with glioma. This chain connects TRBV9 to TRBJ1-1; weak D call: TRBD1 (5 bases). Sequenced here: PBMCs, sampled from a glioma patient whose treatment included an IDH1 peptide vaccine. DNA of the CDR3: TGTGCCAGCAGCACCGGCCCAGGGACTGAAGCTTTCTTT. It encodes CASSTGPGTEAFF. The full variable domain, its missing parts supplied by reference TRBV9 and TRBJ1-1, is DSGVTQTPKHLITATGQRVTLRCSPRSGDLSVYWYQQSLDQGLQFLIQYYNGEERAKGNILERFSAQQFPDLHSELNLSSLELGDSALYFCASSTGPGTEAFFGQGTRLTVV.